Shown below are 21 T cell receptor beta chains from a single sample sequenced in a study of blood T cell repertoires in COVID-19 (TCRdb year 2020). The library was built by means of the immunoSEQ multiplex PCR assay. In TCRdb, the immuneACCESS table is reduced to in-frame sequences with V and J assigned. These tables do not hold every clone; where another copy was compared, an unresolved V gene accounts for under half, and the others remain unexplained. In this sample the table shows a few hundred thousand clones, roughly 84% of which occur a single time. Of the sample, 15% to 20% falls within the top ten clones. The sequenced sample consisted of peripheral blood. These receptors were obtained from a woman of 80 years or more with active or convalescent COVID-19.

This clone was observed a handful of times. This chain joins TRBV7-2 and TRBJ1-2; the match to TRBD1 covers 8 bases. This CDR3 comprises 15 residues. Germline CDR1 SGHTA, CDR2 FQGNSA. Germline trimming cut 7 bases from V and 5 bases from J; bases unmatched to any gene: 12. CDR3 nucleotide sequence: TGTGCCAGCAATCGGGAAGACAGGGGTAATTATGGCTACACCTTC. Protein sequence: CASNREDRGNYGYTF.

This clone was counted a few times. CDR3 region: CASSLVPGTVNYSYNEQFF. CDR3 DNA sequence: TGTGCCAGCAGCTTAGTCCCCGGGACAGTGAACTATTCCTACAATGAGCAGTTCTTC. The chain couples TRBV7-9 to TRBJ2-1, with 7 bases matching TRBD1. The length of the CDR3 is 19 residues. Per the germline V gene, CDR1 is SEHNR and CDR2 is FQNEAQ (reference sequence). V dropped 1 base and J dropped 1; count of bases not matched to a gene: 13.

This rearrangement joins TRBV27 to TRBJ2-7; D may be TRBD2 (5 bases). Germline loops: CDR1 MNHEY, CDR2 SMNVEV (reference sequence). Trimming removed 10 bases from V and 0 bases from J, with 7 bases in between. The CDR3 runs 11 residues. This CDR3 is CATGVSYEQYF. The DNA for the CDR3 is TGTGCCACCGGGGTCTCCTACGAGCAGTACTTC.

The V gene is TRBV9, the J gene TRBJ1-1; no clear D. The CDR3 is made up of 14 amino acids. Germline V gene sequence: CDR1 SGDLS, CDR2 YYNGEE. V shed 2 bases and J shed 1 base, with 9 bases lying between them. The CDR3 here is CASSVSPQNTEAFF. CDR3 bases: TGTGCCAGCAGCGTTTCCCCACAGAACACTGAAGCTTTCTTT.

The table lists this clone with a count of one. This chain uses TRBV5-1 with TRBJ2-1; TRBD2 agrees at 9 bases. CDR3 size: 16 residues. Trimming took 1 base from V and 4 from J; bases not matched to a gene: 6. Germline V gives CDR1 SGHRS, CDR2 YFSETQ. This chain's CDR3 is CASSLFSSGVYNEQFF. CDR3 bases: TGCGCCAGCAGCTTGTTTTCTAGCGGGGTATACAATGAGCAGTTCTTC.

This sequence joins TRBV19 and TRBJ2-5; perhaps TRBD1 as D (5 bases). The CDR3 covers 14 residues. The ends were cut back, 4 bases at V and 0 bases at J, with 9 bases in the middle. Germline-derived CDR1 and CDR2 are LNHDA and SQIVND (reference sequence). In nucleotides, the CDR3 is TGTGCCAGTAGTAAAAGACAGTACCAAGAGACCCAGTACTTC. This translates into CASSKRQYQETQYF.

This rearrangement joins TRBV4-1 to TRBJ1-3; D gene uncertain. CDR1 and CDR2 from the germline V gene are MGHRA and YSYEKL. CDR3 length equals 14 residues. V shed 1 base and J shed 3 bases, with 7 bases lying between them. The CDR3 sequence is CASSQGGNGNTIYF. In DNA form, the CDR3 reads TGCGCCAGCAGCCAAGGAGGGAATGGAAACACCATATATTTT.

This clone came up once. The V and J genes are TRBV24-1 and TRBJ2-3; no clear D. The germline CDR1 and CDR2 sequences are KGHDR and SFDVKD. V lost 3 bases and J 6 bases, leaving 9 bases between the germline ends. There are 13 residues in the CDR3. CDR3 amino acids: CATSDHARDTQYF. The CDR3 DNA sequence: TGTGCCACCAGTGATCACGCCAGGGATACGCAGTATTTT.

The chain is built from TRBV7-2 and TRBJ2-3, with 7 bases fitting TRBD1. Germline CDR1 SGHTA, CDR2 FQGNSA. CDR3 size: 14 residues. Germline trimming cut 2 bases from V and 3 bases from J; bases unmatched to any gene: 2. Here the CDR3 reads CASSLSGGTDTQYF. The CDR3 bases are TGTGCCAGCAGCTTATCAGGGGGAACAGATACGCAGTATTTT.

As DNA, the CDR3 is TGCGCCAGCAGCCCCGGGACTGCATATGGCTACACCTTC. The encoded protein is CASSPGTAYGYTF. The gene calls are TRBV5-1 and TRBJ1-2; D might be TRBD1 (5 bases). The CDR3 covers 13 residues. Germline V gene lookup returns CDR1 SGHRS and CDR2 YFSETQ. V lost 4 bases, J lost 5 bases, and 12 bases lay in between.

V usage is TRBV5-4 and J usage is TRBJ2-6; TRBD1 matches 8 bases. The germline gives CDR1 SGHNT, CDR2 YYREEE (reference sequence). J lost 2 bases, V lost 3 bases, and 7 bases had no gene match. The CDR3 covers 17 residues. CDR3 amino acids: CASSSAGGRAGANVLTF. The CDR3 nucleotides read TGTGCCAGCAGCTCTGCAGGGGGCAGAGCTGGGGCCAACGTCCTGACTTTC.

The chain employs TRBV5-1 and TRBJ2-3; TRBD2 aligns across 8 bases. Germline CDR1 reads SGHRS; CDR2 reads YFSETQ. The CDR3 totals 16 residues. With 0 bases clipped from V and 2 bases from J, the junction kept 5 bases outside the gene matches. CDR3 nucleotide sequence: TGCGCCAGCAGCTTGGCCGGGACTAGATCCACAGATACGCAGTATTTT. Translation: CASSLAGTRSTDTQYF.

The V gene is TRBV30, the J gene TRBJ2-1; perhaps TRBD1 as D (6 bases). Germline V gene lookup returns CDR1 GTSNPN and CDR2 SVGIG (reference sequence). Trimming took 2 bases from V and 7 from J, leaving 12 bases between them. This CDR3 has 13 amino acids. DNA for the CDR3: TGTGCCTGGAGTCGGGCAGGGGTGAATGAGCAGTTCTTC. Translating it yields CAWSRAGVNEQFF.

This clone was observed a handful of times. The gene calls are TRBV7-2 and TRBJ2-2; 7 nucleotides align to TRBD2. CDR1 SGHTA and CDR2 FQGNSA come from the germline V gene. V lost 5 bases to trimming and J lost 3 bases; unmatched junction nucleotides: 6. This CDR3 is built from 15 residues. For the CDR3, the DNA is TGTGCCAGCAGCCCTAAACTAGCGTACACCGGGGAGCTGTTTTTT. This codes for CASSPKLAYTGELFF.

The genes are TRBV5-1 and TRBJ1-3; 10 nucleotides line up with TRBD1. The V and J ends lost 0 bases and 3 bases, in that order; junction bases with no gene match: 3. CDR1 and CDR2 from the germline V gene are SGHRS and YFSETQ. The CDR3 has 16 residues. CDR3 in DNA: TGCGCCAGCAGCTTGGGACAGGGGGCTGGTGGAAACACCATATATTTT. Its protein product is CASSLGQGAGGNTIYF.

By sample fraction, this clone is medium-sized. As DNA, the CDR3 is TGTGCCAGCAGTTTAAAATATGACGACAGGGGGATCAATCAGCCCCAGCATTTT. Amino acids: CASSLKYDDRGINQPQHF. The gene calls are TRBV28 and TRBJ1-5; 9 bases fit TRBD1. The CDR3 sequence is 18 residues long. Trimming cost V 2 bases and J 3 bases; bases outside gene matches: 11. Germline-derived CDR1 and CDR2 are MDHEN and SYDVKM.

Concerning this clone itself: Other DNA sequences in this sample translate to the same CDR3. The CDR3 DNA follows: TGTGCCAGCAGTTCTAGCGGAGGGGAGACCCAGTACTTC. It codes for CASSSSGGETQYF. The chain employs TRBV6-5 and TRBJ2-5; TRBD2 matches 7 bases. J lost 5 bases, V lost 4 bases, and 4 bases had no gene match. Looked up from germline, CDR1 is MNHEY and CDR2 is SVGAGI. The length of the CDR3 is 13 residues.

The chain joins TRBV7-8 to TRBJ1-2; D not resolved. Germline CDR1 SGHVS, CDR2 FQNEAQ. The CDR3 has 13 amino acids. Trimming pared 6 bases from V and 2 bases from J, leaving 10 bases between. CDR3 bases: TGTGCCAGCAGAGAACGAGGGAACTATGGCTACACCTTC. Residues: CASRERGNYGYTF.

V is TRBV2 and J is TRBJ2-3; D perhaps matches TRBD1 (6 bases). This CDR3 contains 14 residues. Germline V gene data show CDR1 as SNHLY and CDR2 as FYNNEI. V was clipped by 8 bases and J by 14 bases, with 26 bases between them. The CDR3: CASGASTGDHTGYF. The CDR3 DNA follows: TGTGCCAGCGGAGCCTCGACAGGCGACCACACGGGGTATTTT.

This clone was recorded a few times. The V and J genes are TRBV5-6 and TRBJ2-1; 8 bases line up with TRBD2. The CDR3 is made up of 15 amino acids. From germline, CDR1 is SGHDT and CDR2 YYEEEE. With 4 bases clipped from V and 7 bases from J, the junction kept 10 bases outside the gene matches. Here the CDR3 DNA reads TGTGCCAGCAGCCTGCCGGGACTAGACAAAAATGAGCAGTTCTTC. Translated: CASSLPGLDKNEQFF.

The rearrangement links TRBV19 to TRBJ1-5; tentatively, D is TRBD1 (5 bases). Germline lookup yields CDR1 LNHDA and CDR2 SQIVND (reference sequence). With 0 bases removed from V and 7 bases from J, the gap between germline ends came to 13 bases. This CDR3 is 15 amino acids long. CDR3 DNA sequence: TGTGCCAGTAGTATAGATCGGGTATACAGGCAGCCCCAGCATTTT. Translated, it gives CASSIDRVYRQPQHF.